These 21 T cell receptor beta chains were sequenced from one sample in a study of blood T cell repertoires in COVID-19 (dated by TCRdb to about 2020). Receptors were amplified or captured by the immunoSEQ multiplex PCR assay. The source is immuneACCESS, and TCRdb retained only in-frame sequences with V and J called. Part of the clones is not carried over; for the studies checked, unresolved V genes explain less than half of this, and the remainder is unexplained. In all, the sample holds 45,000 to 65,000 clones, and roughly 89% of those were seen once. Over 4% of the sample rests with the top ten. Sequences were obtained from peripheral blood. The receptors shown here come from a man aged 55 to 70 with active COVID-19.

The chain is built from TRBV29-1 and TRBJ1-2; 9 bases match TRBD1. Germline assignment: CDR1 SQVTM and CDR2 ANQGSEA. V lost 3 bases and J lost 7; bases outside the gene matches: 6. The CDR3 covers 13 residues. The CDR3: CSVDHGQGSGYTF. The CDR3, as DNA: TGCAGCGTTGACCATGGACAGGGGTCTGGCTACACCTTC.

The chain combines TRBV5-5 with TRBJ2-7; D unresolved. The CDR3 length is 11 residues. Germline V gene lookup returns CDR1 SGHKS and CDR2 YYEKEE (reference sequence). V dropped 0 bases and J dropped 4 bases, with 2 bases sitting between them. The CDR3 is CASSLVYEQYF. Written as DNA, the CDR3 is TGTGCCAGCAGCTTGGTATACGAGCAGTACTTC.

This chain uses TRBV9 with TRBJ1-4; maybe TRBD1 (6 bases). Trimming left V 4 bases short and J 6 bases short, with 16 bases between. The CDR3 is 15 residues long. Per germline, CDR1 SGDLS and CDR2 YYNGEE. CDR3 in amino acids: CASSTTTGHHEKLFF. The CDR3 DNA is TGTGCCAGCAGCACAACGACAGGACACCATGAAAAACTGTTTTTT. Using reference TRBV9 and TRBJ1-4 for the parts outside the CDR3, the full variable domain is DSGVTQTPKHLITATGQRVTLRCSPRSGDLSVYWYQQSLDQGLQFLIQYYNGEERAKGNILERFSAQQFPDLHSELNLSSLELGDSALYFCASSTTTGHHEKLFFGSGTQLSVL.

The rearrangement uses TRBV2 and TRBJ2-2; 9 bases fit TRBD1. CDR1 is SNHLY and CDR2 is FYNNEI in the germline V gene. Trimming removed 6 bases from V and 7 bases from J; junction bases left unmatched: 6. The CDR3 extends over 14 amino acids. The CDR3: CASRRQGEGGELFF. CDR3 DNA: TGTGCCAGCAGACGACAGGGGGAGGGCGGGGAGCTGTTTTTT.

CDR3 sequence reads: CASSDTPGQGTYEQYF. For the CDR3, the DNA is TGTGCCAGCAGCGACACCCCGGGACAGGGAACCTACGAGCAGTACTTC. The rearrangement joins TRBV11-1 to TRBJ2-7, with TRBD1 matching over 9 bases. Germline CDR1 reads SGHAT; CDR2 reads FQDESV (reference sequence). Trimming at V came to 5 bases and at J to 2 bases, leaving 10 bases not matched to a gene. The CDR3 is 16 residues long.

The CDR3 sequence is CASSSGTGHYTGELFF. The DNA for the CDR3 is TGTGCCAGCAGCTCAGGGACGGGACATTACACCGGGGAGCTGTTTTTT. The chain couples TRBV7-9 to TRBJ2-2; D may be TRBD1 (6 bases). Germline assignment: CDR1 SEHNR and CDR2 FQNEAQ (reference sequence). The V end was cut by 4 bases, the J end by 3 bases, with 15 bases between. This CDR3 is built from 16 residues.

The chain couples TRBV5-1 to TRBJ2-1; 9 bases align to TRBD1. Germline trimming cut 3 bases from V and 6 bases from J; bases unmatched to any gene: 7. CDR1 and CDR2 from the germline V gene are SGHRS and YFSETQ. CDR3 length: 15 residues. The chain's CDR3 is CASSSQGARFNEQFF. The CDR3 DNA is TGCGCCAGCAGCTCACAGGGGGCGCGCTTCAATGAGCAGTTCTTC.

The rearrangement uses TRBV5-1 and TRBJ1-1; 8 bases line up with TRBD1. The J segment lost 6 bases and the V segment lost 1 base, leaving 5 bases of the junction unmatched. Germline assignment: CDR1 SGHRS and CDR2 YFSETQ. This CDR3 is built from 14 residues. The CDR3 reads CASSLQGALSEAFF. In DNA, the CDR3 is TGCGCCAGCAGCTTGCAGGGGGCGCTATCTGAAGCTTTCTTT.

The rearrangement links TRBV28 to TRBJ2-2, with D tentatively TRBD1 (5 bases). This CDR3 contains 13 residues. Germline CDR1 MDHEN, CDR2 SYDVKM. V was trimmed by 8 bases and J by 4 bases, leaving 11 bases between them. CDR3 sequence reads: CASEYRTTGELFF. CDR3 sequence (DNA): TGTGCCAGCGAGTACAGGACCACCGGGGAGCTGTTTTTT.

V and J are TRBV12-3 or TRBV12-4 and TRBJ2-6; the D is unclear. This CDR3 comprises 13 residues. V was clipped by 5 bases and J by 0 bases, with 2 bases between them. CDR3 loop: CASSHSGANVLTF. The CDR3 DNA reads as TGTGCCAGCAGTCACTCTGGGGCCAACGTCCTGACTTTC.

V and J are TRBV29-1 and TRBJ2-3; TRBD2 agrees at 7 bases. Germline-derived CDR1 and CDR2 are SQVTM and ANQGSEA. Trimming cost V 7 bases and J 0 bases; bases outside gene matches: 10. The CDR3 totals 15 residues. Written as DNA, the CDR3 is TGCAGCGCGTGGGGGGACTATGGGAGCACAGATACGCAGTATTTT. Its translation: CSAWGDYGSTDTQYF.

This clone was detected only a few times. V gene TRBV4-2 combines with J gene TRBJ2-7, with 8 bases matching TRBD2. Losses at the gene ends were 0 bases for V and 3 bases for J; bases not matched to a gene: 4. Germline V gene sequence: CDR1 LGHNA, CDR2 YNFKEQ. The CDR3 runs 15 residues. In DNA form, the CDR3 reads TGTGCCAGCAGCCAAGATTGGCTAGCGGGCTACGAGCAGTACTTC. It encodes CASSQDWLAGYEQYF.

J is TRBJ2-4 and V is TRBV6-2 or TRBV6-3; 8 bases map to TRBD1. CDR3 size: 16 residues. Germline loops: CDR1 MNHEY, CDR2 SVGEGT. Trimming removed 5 bases from V and 1 base from J; junction bases left unmatched: 7. The CDR3 DNA follows: TGTGCCAGCAGTAAAACAGGGGGGATTGCCAAAAACATTCAGTACTTC. This translates into CASSKTGGIAKNIQYF.

V gene TRBV9 combines with J gene TRBJ2-1; 7 bases map to TRBD2. Losses at the gene ends were 3 bases for V and 10 bases for J; bases not matched to a gene: 1. This CDR3 spans 11 amino acids. Germline CDR1 is SGDLS and CDR2 is YYNGEE. The CDR3 DNA follows: TGTGCCAGCAGCGCACTAGCGGAGCAGTTCTTC. It translates to CASSALAEQFF.

Only one count was recorded for this clone. The rearrangement joins TRBV4-1 to TRBJ2-7; D unresolved. Germline lookup yields CDR1 MGHRA and CDR2 YSYEKL. The V and J ends lost 4 bases and 1 base respectively, with 11 bases between them. This CDR3 contains 14 residues. The chain's CDR3 is CASSPPSESYEQYF. The CDR3 DNA is TGCGCCAGCAGCCCCCCCAGCGAGTCCTACGAGCAGTACTTC.

In this sample, this clone turned up once. This sequence joins TRBV7-2 and TRBJ2-3; 11 bases are shared with TRBD2. Germline CDR1 reads SGHTA; CDR2 reads FQGNSA. This CDR3 region has 17 residues. V was pared by 2 bases and J by 7 bases, with 11 bases of the junction left unmatched. The CDR3 region is CASSLRAGTSGGYTQYF. The CDR3 region has the DNA TGTGCCAGCAGCTTACGAGCAGGGACTAGCGGTGGTTATACGCAGTATTTT.

The chain links TRBV5-1 to TRBJ2-1; TRBD2 agrees at 11 bases. V shed 4 bases, J shed 4 bases, and the junction held 4 bases outside the gene matches. The CDR3 has 15 residues. Per germline, CDR1 SGHRS and CDR2 YFSETQ. DNA for the CDR3: TGCGCCAGCAGCCTCGGGACTAGCGGTTACAATGAGCAGTTCTTC. Its protein product is CASSLGTSGYNEQFF.

The chain employs TRBV6-5 and TRBJ1-4, with 9 bases lining up with TRBD1. The germline V gene has CDR1 MNHEY and CDR2 SVGAGI. The junction had 9 bases not matched to a gene; V was cut back by 5 bases and J by 8 bases. The CDR3 extends over 15 amino acids. This CDR3 reads CASSRTGTGSEKLFF. The DNA for the CDR3 is TGTGCCAGCAGTCGAACCGGGACAGGGTCGGAAAAACTGTTTTTT.

The chain joins TRBV29-1 to TRBJ2-4; 11 nucleotides align to TRBD2. Germline lookup yields CDR1 SQVTM and CDR2 ANQGSEA. The junction had 5 bases not matched to a gene; V was cut back by 3 bases and J by 4 bases. CDR3 length: 15 residues. The CDR3 is CSVEGGTSGKNIQYF. CDR3 nucleotides: TGCAGCGTTGAGGGTGGGACTAGCGGTAAAAACATTCAGTACTTC.

This clone was seen once. The chain has TRBV18 and TRBJ1-1; D gene unclear. Germline CDR1 reads KGHSH; CDR2 reads LQKENI. This CDR3 region has 14 residues. V shed 2 bases and J shed 6 bases, with 13 bases lying between them. The CDR3 reads CASSPERWAPEAFF. CDR3 nucleotide sequence: TGTGCCAGCTCACCAGAGCGGTGGGCCCCTGAAGCTTTCTTT.

The chain links TRBV28 to TRBJ2-7, with 11 nucleotides matching TRBD2. Losses at the gene ends were 5 bases for V and 1 base for J; bases not matched to a gene: 4. The length of the CDR3 is 15 residues. The germline gives CDR1 MDHEN, CDR2 SYDVKM. In DNA, the CDR3 is TGTGCCAGCAGTATTAGCGGGAGGGTGTCCTACGAGCAGTACTTC. As protein: CASSISGRVSYEQYF.